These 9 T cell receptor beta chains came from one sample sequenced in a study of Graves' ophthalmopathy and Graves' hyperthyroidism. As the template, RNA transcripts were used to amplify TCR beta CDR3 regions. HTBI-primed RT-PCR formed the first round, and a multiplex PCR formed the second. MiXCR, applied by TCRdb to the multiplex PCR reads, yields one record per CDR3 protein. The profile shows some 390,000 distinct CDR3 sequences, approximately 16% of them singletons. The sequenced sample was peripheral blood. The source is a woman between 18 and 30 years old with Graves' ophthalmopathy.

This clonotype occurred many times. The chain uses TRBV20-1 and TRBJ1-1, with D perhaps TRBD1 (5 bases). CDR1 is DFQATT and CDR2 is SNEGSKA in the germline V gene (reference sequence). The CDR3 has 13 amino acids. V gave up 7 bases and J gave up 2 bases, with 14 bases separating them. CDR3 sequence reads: CSGRDLFNTEAFF. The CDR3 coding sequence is TGCAGTGGCCGGGACTTATTCAACACTGAAGCTTTCTTT.

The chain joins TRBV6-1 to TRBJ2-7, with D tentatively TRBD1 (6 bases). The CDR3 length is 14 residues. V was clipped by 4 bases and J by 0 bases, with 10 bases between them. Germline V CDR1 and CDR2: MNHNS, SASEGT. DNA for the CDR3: TGTGCCAGCAGTGGACAGGACGGCTCCTACGAGCAGTACTTC. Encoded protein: CASSGQDGSYEQYF.

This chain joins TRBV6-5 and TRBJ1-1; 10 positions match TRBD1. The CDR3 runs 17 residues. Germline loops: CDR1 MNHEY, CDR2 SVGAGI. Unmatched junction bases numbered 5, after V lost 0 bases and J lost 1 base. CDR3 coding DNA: TGTGCCAGCAGTTACTCTCTGACAGGGGGCACGAACACTGAAGCTTTCTTT. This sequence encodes CASSYSLTGGTNTEAFF.

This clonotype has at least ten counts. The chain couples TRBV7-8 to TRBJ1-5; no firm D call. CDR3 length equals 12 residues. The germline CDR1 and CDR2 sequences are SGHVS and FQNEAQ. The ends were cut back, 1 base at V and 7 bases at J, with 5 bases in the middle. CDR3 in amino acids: CASSLGRQPQHF. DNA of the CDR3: TGTGCCAGCAGCTTAGGGAGACAGCCCCAGCATTTT.

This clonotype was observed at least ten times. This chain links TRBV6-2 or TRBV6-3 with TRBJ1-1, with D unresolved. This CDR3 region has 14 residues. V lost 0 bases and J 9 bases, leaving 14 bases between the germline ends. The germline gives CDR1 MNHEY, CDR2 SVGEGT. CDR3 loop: CASSYSSPSVKAFF. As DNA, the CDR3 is TGTGCCAGCAGTTACTCGAGCCCCTCCGTGAAAGCTTTCTTT.

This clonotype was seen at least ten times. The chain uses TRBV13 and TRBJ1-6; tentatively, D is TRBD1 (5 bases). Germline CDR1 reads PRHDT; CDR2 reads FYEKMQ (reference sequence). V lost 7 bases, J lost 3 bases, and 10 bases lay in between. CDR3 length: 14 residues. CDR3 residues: CASTLRGYNSPLHF. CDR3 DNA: TGTGCCAGCACCCTGAGGGGCTATAATTCACCCCTCCACTTT.

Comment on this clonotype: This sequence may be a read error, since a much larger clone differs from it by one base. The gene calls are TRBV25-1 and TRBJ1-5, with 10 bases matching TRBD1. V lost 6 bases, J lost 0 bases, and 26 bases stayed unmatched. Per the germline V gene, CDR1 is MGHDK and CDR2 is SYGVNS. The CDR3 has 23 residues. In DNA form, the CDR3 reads TGTGCCAGCAGCCCCGACAGGGGGCGATGGAATAGTAAACGTGAATATAGCAATCAGCCCCAGCATTTT. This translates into CASSPDRGRWNSKREYSNQPQHF.

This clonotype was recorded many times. In DNA form, the CDR3 reads TGTGCCAGCAGCCCTAGCGGGAGGGGGCCCTACGAGCAGTACTTC. Translating it yields CASSPSGRGPYEQYF. The V call is TRBV7-2, the J call TRBJ2-7; TRBD2 matches 12 bases. The V segment lost 5 bases and the J segment 2 bases; nucleotides outside the gene matches: 4. The length of the CDR3 is 15 residues. Germline CDR1 and CDR2: SGHTA and FQGNSA.

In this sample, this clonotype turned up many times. In nucleotides, the CDR3 is TGTGCCAGCAGCTTAGGGGCCATGACAGGGATCGACGAGCAGTACTTC. This translates into CASSLGAMTGIDEQYF. The chain employs TRBV11-2 and TRBJ2-7; 7 bases agree with TRBD1. In germline, CDR1 is SGHAT, CDR2 FQNNGV. Trimming cost V 1 base and J 5 bases; bases outside gene matches: 11. The CDR3 runs 16 residues.